The clone carrying this T cell receptor beta chain was seen only a few times. Its antigen is as yet unknown. The data derive from a study of T-cell memory formation after mild COVID-19. Study-level results: Second-wave clones with a day 37 peak had unconfirmed SARS-CoV-2 specificity. Several responding clones turned up in pre-infection memory, indicating that cross-reactive memory may have taken part.

From the 5' RACE reads, TCRdb called clonotypes with MiXCR, one entry per CDR3 protein. The data show 300,000 or so distinct CDR3 sequences, about a sixth seen once. CDR1 and CDR2 from the germline V gene are SGHDT and YYEEEE. The ends were cut back, 3 bases at V and 3 bases at J, with 15 bases in the middle. This CDR3 spans 15 amino acids. This sequence was found in a man younger than 35 who had mild COVID-19 (a few samples of this study predate the infection). Cell type and time point are not known. This chain joins TRBV5-6 and TRBJ1-1, with D possibly TRBD1 on 5 matching bases. Sample: PBMCs or a T cell subset sorted from them (not recorded which). The CDR3 bases are TGTGCCAGCAGCTACGGCGGGGTGGGGGACACTGAAGCTTTCTTT. Protein sequence: CASSYGGVGDTEAFF.